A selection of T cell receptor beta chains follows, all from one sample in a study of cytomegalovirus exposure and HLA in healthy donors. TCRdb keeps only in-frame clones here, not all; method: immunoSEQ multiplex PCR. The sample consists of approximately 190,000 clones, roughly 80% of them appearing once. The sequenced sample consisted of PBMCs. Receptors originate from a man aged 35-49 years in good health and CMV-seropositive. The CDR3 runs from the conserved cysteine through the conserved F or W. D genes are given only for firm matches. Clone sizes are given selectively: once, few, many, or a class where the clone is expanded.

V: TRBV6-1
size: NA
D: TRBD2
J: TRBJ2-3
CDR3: CASGASSGSTDTQYF
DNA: TGTGCCAGCGGTGCGTCTAGCGGTAGCACAGATACGCAGTATTTT

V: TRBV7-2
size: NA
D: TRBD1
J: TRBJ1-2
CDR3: CASSRDRVGYGYTF
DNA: TGTGCCAGCAGCCGGGACAGGGTTGGATATGGCTACACCTTC

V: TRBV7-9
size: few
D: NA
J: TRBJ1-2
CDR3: CASSLGSGQGLNYGYTF
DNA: TGTGCCAGCAGCTTAGGTTCGGGGCAGGGGCTCAACTATGGCTACACCTTC

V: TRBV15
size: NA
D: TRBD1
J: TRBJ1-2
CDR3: CATSRGQTNYGYTF
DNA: TGTGCCACCAGCAGGGGACAGACTAACTATGGCTACACCTTC

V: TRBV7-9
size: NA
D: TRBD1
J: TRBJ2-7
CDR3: CASTPGTATYEQYF
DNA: TGTGCCAGCACCCCCGGGACAGCAACCTACGAGCAGTACTTC

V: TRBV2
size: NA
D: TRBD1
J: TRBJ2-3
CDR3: CASCLDQQGGTDTQYF
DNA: TGTGCCAGCTGTTTGGATCAACAGGGGGGCACAGATACGCAGTATTTT

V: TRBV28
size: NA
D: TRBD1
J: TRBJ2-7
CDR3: CAGSMGTGTSYEQYF
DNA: TGTGCCGGGTCGATGGGGACAGGGACCTCCTACGAGCAGTACTTC

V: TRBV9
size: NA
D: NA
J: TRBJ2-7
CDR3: CASSASTGTTYEQYF
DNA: TGTGCCAGCAGCGCCTCCACAGGGACGACCTACGAGCAGTACTTC

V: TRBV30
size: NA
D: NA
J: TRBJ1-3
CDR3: CAWSVQAGLVNTIYF
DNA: TGTGCCTGGAGTGTACAAGCAGGTCTTGTAAACACCATATATTTT

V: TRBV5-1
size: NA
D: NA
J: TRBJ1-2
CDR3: CASHGTGKQIYGYTF
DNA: TGCGCCAGCCACGGTACGGGGAAACAGATCTATGGCTACACCTTC

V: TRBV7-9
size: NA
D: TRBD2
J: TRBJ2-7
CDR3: CASSLPSGGPSYEQYF
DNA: TGTGCCAGCAGCTTACCTAGCGGGGGCCCCTCCTACGAGCAGTACTTC

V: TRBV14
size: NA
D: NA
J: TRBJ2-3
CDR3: CASSLLSGAGTSTDTQYF
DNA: TGTGCCAGCAGCCTTCTATCGGGAGCGGGTACCAGCACAGATACGCAGTATTTT

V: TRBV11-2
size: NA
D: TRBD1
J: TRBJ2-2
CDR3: CASSLQDRHTGELFF
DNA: TGTGCCAGCAGCCTCCAGGACAGGCACACCGGGGAGCTGTTTTTT

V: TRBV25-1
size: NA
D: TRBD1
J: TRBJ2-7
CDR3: CASSADRGLDEQYF
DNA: TGTGCCAGCAGTGCGGACAGGGGGCTCGACGAGCAGTACTTC

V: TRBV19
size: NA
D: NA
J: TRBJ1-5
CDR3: CASSLRQGNQPQHF
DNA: TGTGCCAGTAGTTTAAGACAGGGCAATCAGCCCCAGCATTTT

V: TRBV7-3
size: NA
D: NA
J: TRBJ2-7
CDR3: CASTLLKRDNSYEQYF
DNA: TGTGCCAGCACCCTCCTTAAACGGGACAACTCCTACGAGCAGTACTTC

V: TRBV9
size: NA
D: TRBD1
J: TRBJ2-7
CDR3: CASSVEDRGYEQYF
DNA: TGTGCCAGCAGCGTAGAGGACAGGGGCTACGAGCAGTACTTC

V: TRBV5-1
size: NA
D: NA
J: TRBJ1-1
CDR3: CASSSKTGMGIMNTEAFF
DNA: TGCGCCAGCAGCTCGAAGACAGGTATGGGGATCATGAACACTGAAGCTTTCTTT

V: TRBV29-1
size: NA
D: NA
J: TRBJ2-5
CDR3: CSVGEGGGKTQYF
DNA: TGCAGCGTTGGGGAGGGGGGCGGAAAGACCCAGTACTTC

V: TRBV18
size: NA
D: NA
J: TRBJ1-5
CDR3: CASSPLGAGNQPQHF
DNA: TGTGCCAGCTCACCACTTGGGGCCGGCAATCAGCCCCAGCATTTT

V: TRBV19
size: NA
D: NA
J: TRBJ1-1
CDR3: CASSYRGTEAFF
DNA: TGTGCCAGTAGTTATAGGGGCACTGAAGCTTTCTTT

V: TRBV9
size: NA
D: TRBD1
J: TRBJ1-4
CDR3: CASSAQGAPGLEKLFF
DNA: TGTGCCAGCAGCGCCCAGGGGGCGCCGGGATTAGAAAAACTGTTTTTT

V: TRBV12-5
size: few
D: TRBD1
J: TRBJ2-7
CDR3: CASGTGDRASGEQYF
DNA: TGTGCTAGTGGCACCGGGGACAGGGCAAGTGGGGAGCAGTACTTC

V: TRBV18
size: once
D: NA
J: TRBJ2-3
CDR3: CASSREYTDTQYF
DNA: TGTGCCAGCTCGAGGGAGTACACAGATACGCAGTATTTT

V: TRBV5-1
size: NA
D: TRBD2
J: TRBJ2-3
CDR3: CASSLILSGGDTQYF
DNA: TGCGCCAGCAGCTTGATTCTAAGCGGGGGAGATACGCAGTATTTT

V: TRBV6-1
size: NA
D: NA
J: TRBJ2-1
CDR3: CASSEGRVSYNEQFF
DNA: TGTGCCAGCAGTGAGGGCAGGGTTTCCTACAATGAGCAGTTCTTC

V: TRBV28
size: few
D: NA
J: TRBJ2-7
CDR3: CASTKTVQGYEQYF
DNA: TGTGCCAGCACTAAAACGGTTCAGGGCTACGAGCAGTACTTC

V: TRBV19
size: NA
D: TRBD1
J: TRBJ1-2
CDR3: CASSPGQVLNYGYTF
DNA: TGTGCCAGTAGCCCCGGACAGGTTCTTAACTATGGCTACACCTTC

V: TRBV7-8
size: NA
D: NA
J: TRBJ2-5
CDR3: CASSLREVETQYF
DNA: TGTGCCAGCAGCTTACGGGAAGTGGAGACCCAGTACTTC

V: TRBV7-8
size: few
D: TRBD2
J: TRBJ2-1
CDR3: CASSAGLAGGSSEQFF
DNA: TGTGCCAGCAGCGCCGGACTAGCGGGGGGCTCTTCGGAGCAGTTCTTC

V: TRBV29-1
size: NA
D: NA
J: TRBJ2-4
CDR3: CSVAGPGYKYF
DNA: TGCAGCGTCGCGGGACCCGGGTACAAGTACTTC

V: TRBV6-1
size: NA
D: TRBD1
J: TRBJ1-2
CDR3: CASSGPTGAYGYTF
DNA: TGTGCCAGCAGTGGACCGACAGGGGCCTATGGCTACACCTTC

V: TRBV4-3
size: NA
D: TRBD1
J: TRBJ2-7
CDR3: CASSQVGTGGEQYF
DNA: TGCGCCAGCAGCCAAGTGGGAACAGGGGGCGAGCAGTACTTC

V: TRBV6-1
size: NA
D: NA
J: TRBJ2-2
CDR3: CASKGTKELSGELFF
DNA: TGTGCCAGCAAGGGGACAAAGGAATTAAGCGGGGAGCTGTTTTTT

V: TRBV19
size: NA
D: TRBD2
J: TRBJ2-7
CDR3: CASSSGGGANEQYF
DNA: TGTGCCAGTAGTAGCGGCGGGGGGGCGAACGAGCAGTACTTC

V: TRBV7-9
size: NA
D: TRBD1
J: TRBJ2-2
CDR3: CASSFRQGEIGELFF
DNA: TGTGCCAGCAGCTTCCGACAGGGGGAAATCGGGGAGCTGTTTTTT

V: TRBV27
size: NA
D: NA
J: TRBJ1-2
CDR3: CASSPGLYGYTF
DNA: TGTGCCAGCAGTCCGGGTCTCTATGGCTACACCTTC

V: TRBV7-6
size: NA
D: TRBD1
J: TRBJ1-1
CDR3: CASSLDKGRTGTNTEAFF
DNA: TGTGCCAGCAGCTTAGATAAGGGGCGGACAGGGACGAACACTGAAGCTTTCTTT

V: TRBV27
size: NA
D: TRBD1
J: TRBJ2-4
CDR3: CASSYRGTNKNIQYF
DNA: TGTGCCAGCAGTTACAGGGGGACAAACAAAAACATTCAGTACTTC

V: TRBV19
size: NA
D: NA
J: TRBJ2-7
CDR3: CASNPLNRWTYEQYF
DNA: TGTGCCAGTAATCCCCTTAACAGGTGGACCTACGAGCAGTACTTC

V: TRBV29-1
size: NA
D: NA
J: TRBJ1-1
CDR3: CSVEVGQNTEAFF
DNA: TGCAGCGTTGAAGTTGGGCAAAACACTGAAGCTTTCTTT

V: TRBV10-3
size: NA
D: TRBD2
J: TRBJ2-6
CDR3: CAISEVSGGSGANVLTF
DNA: TGTGCCATCAGTGAGGTTAGCGGGGGCTCTGGGGCCAACGTCCTGACTTTC

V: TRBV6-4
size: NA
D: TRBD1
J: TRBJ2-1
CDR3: CASSDYMGQGANEQFF
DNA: TGTGCCAGCAGTGACTATATGGGACAGGGGGCGAATGAGCAGTTCTTC

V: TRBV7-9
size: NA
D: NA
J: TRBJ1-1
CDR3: CASSLVRAGTEAFF
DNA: TGTGCCAGCAGCTTAGTCAGGGCAGGCACTGAAGCTTTCTTT

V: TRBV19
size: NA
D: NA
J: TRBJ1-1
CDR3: CASSSDRIYEAFF
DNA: TGTGCCAGTAGTTCCGACAGGATCTATGAGGCTTTCTTT

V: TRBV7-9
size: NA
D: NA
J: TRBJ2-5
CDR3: CASSSQETQYF
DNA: TGTGCCAGCAGCTCTCAAGAGACCCAGTACTTC

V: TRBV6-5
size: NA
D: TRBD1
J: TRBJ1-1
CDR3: CASSPGGRMNTEAFF
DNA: TGTGCCAGCTCCCCAGGGGGTAGAATGAACACTGAAGCTTTCTTT

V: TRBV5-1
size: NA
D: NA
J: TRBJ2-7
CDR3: CASSSQGGEQYF
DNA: TGCGCCAGCAGCTCACAGGGTGGCGAGCAGTACTTC

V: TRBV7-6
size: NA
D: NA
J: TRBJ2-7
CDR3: CASSLAGASGPLHEQYF
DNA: TGTGCCAGCAGCTTAGCGGGGGCGTCAGGCCCCCTCCACGAGCAGTACTTC

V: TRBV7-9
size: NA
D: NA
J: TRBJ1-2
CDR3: CASSSTVLYGYTF
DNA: TGTGCCAGCAGCTCCACAGTTCTCTATGGCTACACCTTC

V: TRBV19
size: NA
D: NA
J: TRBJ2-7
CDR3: CASSIRRAPSDEQYF
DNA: TGTGCCAGTAGTATAAGGAGGGCCCCTTCGGACGAGCAGTACTTC

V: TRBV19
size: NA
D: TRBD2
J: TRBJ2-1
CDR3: CASSSGLAGGIRVEQFF
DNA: TGTGCCAGTAGTTCCGGACTAGCGGGGGGGATCCGCGTTGAGCAGTTCTTC

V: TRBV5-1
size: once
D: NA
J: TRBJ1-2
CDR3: CASSLTGQGGYTF
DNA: TGCGCCAGCAGCTTGACAGGCCAGGGGGGCTACACCTTC